Listed below are T cell receptor beta chains from one sample, sequenced in a study of shared clonotypes between healthy human individuals. Sequencing used immunoSEQ multiplex PCR; TCRdb keeps in-frame clones, though not all of them. This sample yields under 2,000,000 clones, of which over 85% are seen a single time; roughly 1.2% belongs to the top ten. Sequencing was done on a sample of naive CD8+ T cells sorted from blood. The origin of the receptors is a man aged 18 to 29 in good health. CDR3s include the opening cysteine and the closing phenylalanine or tryptophan. Each record gives: D gene, V gene, J gene, clone size, CDR3 DNA, CDR3 protein. D genes are given only for firm matches. Expanded clones are given a class, and other clones once, few, many or no size at all.

.	TRBV12-5	TRBJ2-1	.	TGTGCTAGTGCCAATCTTATCTCCTACAATGAGCAGTTCTTC	CASANLISYNEQFF
.	TRBV7-7	TRBJ2-3	many	TGTGCTAGCAGCTTGGGCAGCCTTACCGCGCATACGCAGTATTTT	CASSLGSLTAHTQYF
.	TRBV16	TRBJ2-3	.	TGTGCCAGCAGCCAATCTGGCAGTGGAGATACGCAGTATTTT	CASSQSGSGDTQYF
TRBD2	TRBV7-9	TRBJ2-2	.	TGTGCCAGCAGCTTACTGCCTAGCGGGACCGGGGAGCTGTTTTTT	CASSLLPSGTGELFF
.	TRBV10-2	TRBJ1-6	.	TGCGCCAGCAGGGAGAGCCTAAATTCACCCCTCCACTTT	CASRESLNSPLHF
.	TRBV6-6	TRBJ2-2	.	TGTGCCAGCAAGACAGGTTGGGAGGACACCGGGGAGCTGTTTTTT	CASKTGWEDTGELFF
.	TRBV9	TRBJ1-5	.	TGTGCCAGCAGCGCTGACAGCAATCAGCCCCAGCATTTT	CASSADSNQPQHF
.	TRBV9	TRBJ2-7	.	TGTGCCAGCAGCACGGACTACGGGGAGGACGAGCAGTACTTC	CASSTDYGEDEQYF
.	TRBV4-1	TRBJ1-6	.	TGCGCCAGCAGCCAGAGGACAGTTGATGATTCACCCCTCCACTTT	CASSQRTVDDSPLHF
.	TRBV5-1	TRBJ2-5	.	TGCGCCAGCAGCTTGTTCGCGGCGGGTCAAGAGACCCAGTACTTC	CASSLFAAGQETQYF
.	TRBV7-9	TRBJ2-7	.	TGTGCCAGCAGCCCCCGGGGGCAGGGGACCTACGAGCAGTACTTC	CASSPRGQGTYEQYF
.	TRBV5-1	TRBJ2-3	.	TGCGCCAGCAGCCCTGCCGGGATAGCGGTTAGCACAGATACGCAGTATTTT	CASSPAGIAVSTDTQYF
TRBD1	TRBV11-2	TRBJ1-2	.	TGTGCCAGCAGCTACGGGACAGGCGGTGGGTATGGCTACACCTTC	CASSYGTGGGYGYTF
TRBD1	TRBV4-1	TRBJ2-7	once	TGCGCCAGCAGCTACCAGGGGGAATACGAGCAGTACTTC	CASSYQGEYEQYF
.	TRBV30	TRBJ1-5	.	TGTGCCTGGAGTGTATTCGGCTTAAATCAGCCCCAGCATTTT	CAWSVFGLNQPQHF
TRBD2	TRBV7-9	TRBJ2-3	.	TGTGCCAGCAGCCTCCCGACTAGCGGGGCCATATTCACAGATACGCAGTATTTT	CASSLPTSGAIFTDTQYF
.	TRBV29-1	TRBJ2-5	.	TGCAGCGTAAGGTCGGGGCAAGAGACCCAGTACTTC	CSVRSGQETQYF
TRBD1	TRBV5-1	TRBJ2-7	.	TGCGCCAGCAACGGACAGGGGGCAGACGAGCAGTACTTC	CASNGQGADEQYF
.	TRBV19	TRBJ1-1	.	TGTGCCAGTAGCGAGGCGAGCGGAGGGTGGACTGAAGCTTTCTTT	CASSEASGGWTEAFF
.	TRBV6-5	TRBJ2-7	once	TGTGCCAGCGCCCCCAGCAGTGCCCTCTACGAGCAGTACTTC	CASAPSSALYEQYF
TRBD2	TRBV25-1	TRBJ2-2	once	TGTGCCAGCAAAGCTTCGGGGGGACTTCGCACCGGGGAGCTGTTTTTT	CASKASGGLRTGELFF
.	TRBV25-1	TRBJ1-4	.	TGTGCCAGCAGTGATTACGTAGATTATGTGTATGAAAATGAAAAACTGTTTTTT	CASSDYVDYVYENEKLFF
.	TRBV20-1	TRBJ2-7	.	TGCAGTGCCGGCCCCTACGAGCAGTACTTC	CSAGPYEQYF
TRBD1	TRBV4-3	TRBJ1-1	.	TGCGCCAGCAGCCAAGATGAGGGGACAGAAAACACTGAAGCTTTCTTT	CASSQDEGTENTEAFF
.	TRBV10-1	TRBJ2-2	.	TGCGCCAGCAGCTACAGCGAGTCGTGGACCGGGGAGCTGTTTTTT	CASSYSESWTGELFF
TRBD1	TRBV6-5	TRBJ1-2	.	TGTGCCAGCAGTAGGACAGGGGGAGACTATGGCTACACCTTC	CASSRTGGDYGYTF
.	TRBV2	TRBJ1-2	.	TGTGCCAGCAGTGAAGGGACTGTTCATAACTATGGCTACACCTTC	CASSEGTVHNYGYTF
.	TRBV4-3	TRBJ2-3	.	TGCGCCAGCAGCCCCTCGGGGGGCAACACAGATACGCAGTATTTT	CASSPSGGNTDTQYF
.	TRBV7-9	TRBJ2-1	.	TGTGCCAGCAGCCTTGGAGACAATGAGCAGTTCTTC	CASSLGDNEQFF
.	TRBV9	TRBJ2-2	.	TGTGCCAGCAGCGTCCCAAGGACCGGGGAGCTGTTTTTT	CASSVPRTGELFF
.	TRBV27	TRBJ2-2	once	TGTGCCAGCAGTTTTATCAGGAACACCGGGGAGCTGTTTTTT	CASSFIRNTGELFF
.	TRBV6-6	TRBJ2-7	.	TGTGCCAGCAGTACTTGGGGCCGAGTCCTGGGCGAGCAGTACTTC	CASSTWGRVLGEQYF
TRBD1	TRBV5-1	TRBJ1-1	.	TGCGCCAGCAGCCGGGACAGGGGGCTCCCTGAAGCTTTCTTT	CASSRDRGLPEAFF
.	TRBV30	TRBJ1-2	.	TGTGCCTGGAGTGAGGGGACTTTAGGCTACACCTTC	CAWSEGTLGYTF
.	TRBV2	TRBJ2-3	.	TGTGCCAGCAGTGAGCTCAGCACAGATACGCAGTATTTT	CASSELSTDTQYF
TRBD1	TRBV28	TRBJ1-2	.	TGTGCCAGCAGGAGCGGACAGGAGCTAGCTAACTATGGCTACACCTTC	CASRSGQELANYGYTF
TRBD2	TRBV4-1	TRBJ2-7	.	TGCGCCAGCAGCCAGGGGACTACCACCTACGAGCAGTACTTC	CASSQGTTTYEQYF
.	TRBV5-1	TRBJ2-5	once	TGCGCCAGCAGCTTGGGGGCTGGACAAGAGACCCAGTACTTC	CASSLGAGQETQYF
TRBD1	TRBV6-1	TRBJ2-7	.	TGTGCCAGCAGTGACGGGACAGTCTACGAGCAGTACTTC	CASSDGTVYEQYF
TRBD1	TRBV10-3	TRBJ2-3	.	TGTGCCATCAGTGACCCAGGGGGAGAAAGCACAGATACGCAGTATTTT	CAISDPGGESTDTQYF
.	TRBV2	TRBJ1-4	.	TGTGCCAGCAGCGCCCGGTCAGCCGATAATGAAAAACTGTTTTTT	CASSARSADNEKLFF
.	TRBV7-3	TRBJ1-1	.	TGTGCCAGCAGTTCGGAGGACGGGAACACTGAAGCTTTCTTT	CASSSEDGNTEAFF
.	TRBV10-2	TRBJ1-5	.	TGCGCCAGCAGTGAGTCGACAGTTAGCAATCAGCCCCAGCATTTT	CASSESTVSNQPQHF
.	TRBV20-1	TRBJ1-2	.	TGCAGTGCTATCGGAAACTATGGCTACACCTTC	CSAIGNYGYTF
.	TRBV9	TRBJ2-7	.	TGTGCCAGCAGCGCCGGACAGTCCTACGAGCAGTACTTC	CASSAGQSYEQYF
TRBD1	TRBV7-8	TRBJ1-3	.	TGTGCCAGCAGCTCCGACAGGGGGTGGAACACCATATATTTT	CASSSDRGWNTIYF